Given below is one T cell receptor beta chain in context. Its antigen is undetermined. This entry comes from a study of T cells after yellow fever vaccination. As for the study in general: The SMART-Seq v4 Ultra Low Input method served to prepare the low-cell-number fractions. The study, taken as a whole, reports: By day 5 rather than day 15, the secondary response had peaked, though it was weaker.

The CDR3 spans 13 residues. Germline V gene sequence: CDR1 DFQATT, CDR2 SNEGSKA (reference sequence). One entry per CDR3 protein, called by TCRdb with MiXCR from the 5' RACE reads. The repertoire holds about 300,000 distinct CDR3 sequences, with around 8.6% as singletons. V is TRBV20-1 and J is TRBJ2-7, with D perhaps TRBD1 (5 bases). The material was CD4+ T cells sorted from PBMCs, obtained 5 days after the yellow fever booster vaccination. The TCR comes from a man between 18 and 29 years old who received the YFV17D yellow fever vaccine. CDR3 sequence reads: CSARWQGSNEQYF. CDR3 in DNA: TGCAGCGCCCGGTGGCAGGGATCAAACGAGCAGTACTTC.